The entry below describes one TCR beta chain. Its antigen is currently unknown. This sample was taken from a study of radiation and T cells in renal cell carcinoma. Assay used: immunoSEQ multiplex PCR; TCRdb lists only in-frame clones, some missing. Altogether approximately 75,000 clones are present, roughly 82% being singletons, with the ten largest covering 5.5% to 7.5%. Regarding the study as a whole: From baseline, blood top tumor clonotypes peaked at 2 weeks post-radiation.

This sample's time point: blood 2 weeks post-SBRT. The sample's treatment: 15 Gy SBRT to primary tumor, nephrectomy 4 weeks later. The receptor was isolated from a man aged 60 to 75 with renal cell carcinoma. Sequencing used blood, obtained from a patient whose treatment included radiotherapy and nephrectomy.

In DNA, the CDR3 is TGTGCCACCGGCCCGATGGACTACACCGGGGAGCTGTTTTTT. This translates into CATGPMDYTGELFF. The chain employs TRBV19 and TRBJ2-2; D possibly corresponds to TRBD2 (5 bases). The CDR3 is 14 amino acids. V lost 10 bases and J 3 bases, leaving 15 bases between the germline ends. Germline loops: CDR1 LNHDA, CDR2 SQIVND (reference sequence).